These T cell receptor beta chains were read from a single sample in a study of radiotherapy plus CTLA-4 blockade in lung cancer. Data came from immunoSEQ multiplex PCR; TCRdb stores just in-frame clones and leaves some out. The sample shows tens of thousands of clones, over 60% of them seen only once. Sample: peripheral blood, taken from a patient treated with radiotherapy plus ipilimumab. These receptors were taken from a human donor with non-small cell lung cancer whose response to radiotherapy plus ipilimumab could not be evaluated. Each CDR3 is given with its conserved first and last residue. The D gene is left open where the match is weak. Expanded clones are given a class, and other clones once, few, many or no size at all.

v_call	d_call	j_call	clone_size	cdr3_nt	cdr3_aa
TRBV6-5	-	TRBJ2-3	-	TGTGCCAGCAGTTACGGTAGCGGACGGGAGCATACGCAGTATTTT	CASSYGSGREHTQYF
TRBV30	TRBD2	TRBJ2-7	-	TGTGCCTGGAATTTCCCCCCCGGGGGGTCCTACGAGCAGTACTTC	CAWNFPPGGSYEQYF
TRBV9	TRBD2	TRBJ2-1	-	TGTGCCAGCAGCGCGCGAACTAGCGGGAGGACCAATGAGCAGTTCTTC	CASSARTSGRTNEQFF
TRBV6-4	-	TRBJ2-1	-	TGTGCCAGCAGCCGGGACTTTAGTGTTAATGAGCAGTTCTTC	CASSRDFSVNEQFF
TRBV28	-	TRBJ1-2	few	TGTGCCAGCAGCCCCTCAGGTGATGGCTACACCTTC	CASSPSGDGYTF
TRBV27	-	TRBJ1-4	-	TGTGCCAGCAGAATACAGGGAGCCGGTGAAAAACTGTTTTTT	CASRIQGAGEKLFF
TRBV30	TRBD2	TRBJ2-1	once	TGTGCCTGGAAAAGCATTCTAGCGGGAGGGGGGAATGAGCAGTTCTTC	CAWKSILAGGGNEQFF
TRBV18	TRBD1	TRBJ2-2	-	TGTGCCAGCTCACCCTCACAGGGGGCAGGGAACACCGGGGAGCTGTTTTTT	CASSPSQGAGNTGELFF
TRBV2	-	TRBJ2-7	once	TGTGCCAGCGGGTCAACTAGGAGCTACGAGCAGTACTTC	CASGSTRSYEQYF
TRBV14	-	TRBJ2-2	-	TGTGCCAGCAGCCAACAGTTTGCGAACACCGGGGAGCTGTTTTTT	CASSQQFANTGELFF
TRBV29-1	TRBD2	TRBJ2-5	-	TGCAGCGCTGCGGGGGGCGGTGAGACCCAGTACTTC	CSAAGGGETQYF
TRBV6-5	TRBD2	TRBJ2-7	-	TGTGCCAGCAGTTACGGTGGCGGGGGAATTCACTACGAGCAGTACTTC	CASSYGGGGIHYEQYF
TRBV9	TRBD2	TRBJ2-1	-	TGTGCCAGCAGCGCCCGGGACTATTACAATGAGCAGTTCTTC	CASSARDYYNEQFF
TRBV2	TRBD2	TRBJ2-1	-	TGTGCCAGCAGTGTGGAGCGGGGGCCGAACAATGAGCAGTTCTTC	CASSVERGPNNEQFF
TRBV7-9	-	TRBJ2-7	-	TGTGCCAGCAGCCCGCGGGACTACGAGCAGTACTTC	CASSPRDYEQYF
TRBV4-1	TRBD1	TRBJ1-4	few	TGCGCCAGCAGTCACCTTGGGACAGGGGATGGGGAAAAACTGTTTTTT	CASSHLGTGDGEKLFF
TRBV6-1	TRBD1	TRBJ1-2	-	TGTGCCAGCAAGGACAGGGTTGGCTACACCTTC	CASKDRVGYTF
TRBV5-1	-	TRBJ2-5	-	TGCGCCACCAGGGACATACCTGGTGATCAAGAGACCCAGTACTTC	CATRDIPGDQETQYF
TRBV9	-	TRBJ2-2	few	TGTGCCAGCAGCGCCGATCTAGCGACCGGGGAGCTGTTTTTT	CASSADLATGELFF
TRBV6-5	-	TRBJ2-7	-	TGTGCCAGCAGTTACTCGGCGGGGTCGGATTACGAGCAGTACTTC	CASSYSAGSDYEQYF
TRBV11-2	TRBD1	TRBJ2-7	-	TGTGCCAGCAGTCCCGGGACAGGGACCTCCTACGAGCAGTACTTC	CASSPGTGTSYEQYF
TRBV6-5	TRBD2	TRBJ2-7	-	TGTGCCAGCAGTTCACGACTAGCGGGGGTCATAGAGCAGTACTTC	CASSSRLAGVIEQYF